This T cell receptor beta chain was sequenced for a study of shared clonotypes between healthy human individuals. Produced via immunoSEQ multiplex PCR; TCRdb's table is partial and in-frame only. This sample has 2 million to 2.5 million clones, with around 90% found just once. Trimming shortened V by 10 bases and J by 8 bases, and 18 bases separated the two germline ends. Germline V gives CDR1 SNHLY, CDR2 FYNNEI. CDR3 size: 13 residues. The source is a man aged 18 to 30 in good health. Some clones in this sample may be carry-over from other donors' samples. The chain couples TRBV2 to TRBJ2-4; D possibly matches TRBD1 or TRBD2 (6 bases each). Sequenced material: naive CD4+ T cells from PBMCs. The sample's subset: CD45RA+ positively selected. The CDR3 nucleotides are TGTGCCACAAGCCCTGGGGGGCTTCACATTCAGTACTTC. Its translation is CATSPGGLHIQYF.